This T cell receptor beta chain was captured by sequencing in a study of blood T cell repertoires in COVID-19. As for the study in general: The origin of the acute and convalescent COVID-19 samples was the United States, Italy and Spain.

Patients in Seattle were enrolled during active infection, then followed longitudinally. V lost 5 bases and J lost 7, with 17 bases in between. CDR1 and CDR2 (germline): MNHEY, SVGAGI. The CDR3 runs 14 residues. Sequencing used immunoSEQ multiplex PCR; TCRdb keeps in-frame clones, though not all of them. The table has about 300,000 clones, around 90% seen once. Specimen: peripheral blood. This sequence joins TRBV6-5 and TRBJ1-2; TRBD1 might be the D (6 bases). This TCR derives from a woman in her 50s with COVID-19, enrolled during active disease. The CDR3, as DNA: TGTGCCAGCAGTCGCGACTCCACAGGGACTGGCTACACCTTC. It specifies CASSRDSTGTGYTF.